Listed here are 18 T cell receptor beta chains from one sample, sequenced in a study of T cells in Graves' hyperthyroidism and ophthalmopathy. What was amplified from RNA transcripts were TCR beta CDR3 regions. Researchers ran a first-round RT-PCR on the TCR CDR3 using the HTBI primer set. Using its own MiXCR run on the multiplex PCR reads, TCRdb lists one record per CDR3 protein. The sample has approximately 560,000 distinct CDR3 sequences, roughly 14% seen once. Sequenced: blood. All receptors come from a young woman with Graves' hyperthyroidism.

This clonotype has at least ten counts. V and J are TRBV28 and TRBJ2-7; 10 bases are a match to TRBD2. Per germline, CDR1 MDHEN and CDR2 SYDVKM. Trimming at V came to 4 bases and at J to 5 bases, leaving 5 bases not matched to a gene. This CDR3 comprises 14 residues. The chain's CDR3 is CASSSASGSHEQYF. The CDR3 DNA follows: TGTGCCAGCAGTTCCGCTAGCGGGAGCCACGAGCAGTACTTC.

This clonotype was recorded at least ten times. V and J are TRBV28 and TRBJ2-3, with 7 bases lining up with TRBD2. Germline CDR1 and CDR2: MDHEN and SYDVKM. This CDR3 is 19 amino acids long. V shed 6 bases and J 0 bases; nucleotides not matched to a gene: 18. The CDR3 reads CASSPSFYSAGASTDTQYF. The CDR3 bases are TGTGCCAGCAGCCCCTCATTTTACTCGGCGGGAGCAAGCACAGATACGCAGTATTTT.

The gene calls are TRBV20-1 and TRBJ2-7; no firm D call. V lost 6 bases and J lost 5, with 11 bases in between. This CDR3 has 11 residues. Germline loops: CDR1 DFQATT, CDR2 SNEGSKA (reference sequence). The CDR3 region has the DNA TGCAGTGCCCCCATGGGGAACGAGCAGTACTTC. Its protein is CSAPMGNEQYF.

This clonotype came up many times. The rearrangement joins TRBV7-6 to TRBJ2-3; D call uncertain. The CDR3 length is 14 residues. CDR1 is SGHVS, CDR2 FNYEAQ, per germline. V lost 1 base and J lost 2, with 7 bases in between. CDR3 protein: CASSLEPVTDTQYF. The CDR3 coding sequence is TGTGCCAGCAGCTTAGAGCCAGTCACAGATACGCAGTATTTT.

The chain couples TRBV30 to TRBJ2-1; D gene ambiguous. Germline CDR1 and CDR2: GTSNPN and SVGIG (reference sequence). The ends were cut back, 0 bases at V and 2 bases at J, with 14 bases in the middle. This CDR3 region has 16 residues. The CDR3: CAWSVHRGPPYNEQFF. The CDR3 bases are TGTGCCTGGAGTGTACACCGCGGACCACCCTACAATGAGCAGTTCTTC.

This clonotype was seen many times. The chain links TRBV18 to TRBJ2-7; the match to TRBD2 covers 8 bases. Germline V gives CDR1 KGHSH, CDR2 LQKENI. The V segment lost 5 bases and the J segment 0 bases; nucleotides outside the gene matches: 9. The CDR3 sequence is 16 residues long. This CDR3 is CASSSTGLGFSYEQYF. As DNA, the CDR3 is TGTGCCAGCTCATCAACGGGACTAGGGTTCTCCTACGAGCAGTACTTC.

This clonotype appeared many times. The gene calls are TRBV30 and TRBJ1-2, with TRBD1 matching 9 bases. Trimming removed 2 bases from V and 0 bases from J; junction bases left unmatched: 4. The germline gives CDR1 GTSNPN, CDR2 SVGIG (reference sequence). The CDR3 is 15 residues long. CDR3 protein: CAWSQDRGTNYGYTF. The CDR3 DNA reads as TGTGCCTGGAGTCAGGACAGGGGAACTAACTATGGCTACACCTTC. Filled out from reference TRBV30 and TRBJ1-2, the complete variable domain reads SQTIHQWPATLVQPVGSPLSLECTVEGTSNPNLYWYRQAAGRGLQLLFYSVGIGQISSEVPQNLSASRPQDRQFILSSKKLLLSDSGFYLCAWSQDRGTNYGYTFGSGTRLTVV.

This clonotype was counted only a few times. The gene calls are TRBV19 and TRBJ1-5, with 10 bases identical to TRBD1. The CDR3 totals 16 residues. Trimming cost V 3 bases and J 3 bases; bases outside gene matches: 5. Germline V gene lookup returns CDR1 LNHDA and CDR2 SQIVND (reference sequence). The chain's CDR3 is CASSIADRGFNQPQHF. CDR3 coding DNA: TGTGCCAGTAGTATTGCGGACAGGGGGTTCAATCAGCCCCAGCATTTT.

V is TRBV7-6 and J is TRBJ2-3, with 10 bases fitting TRBD1. The germline gives CDR1 SGHVS, CDR2 FNYEAQ. CDR3 length equals 14 residues. V was pared by 8 bases and J by 7 bases, with 9 bases of the junction left unmatched. The CDR3 region is CASGTWDRGNTQYF. CDR3 sequence (DNA): TGTGCCAGCGGCACCTGGGACAGGGGAAATACGCAGTATTTT.

This clonotype came up many times. The V gene is TRBV6-2 or TRBV6-3, the J gene TRBJ2-7, with D unresolved. The ends were cut back, 5 bases at V and 3 bases at J, with 11 bases in the middle. CDR1 and CDR2 (germline): MNHEY, SVGEGT. This CDR3 region has 13 residues. As DNA, the CDR3 is TGTGCCAGCAGTCACAGACCCCTCTACGAGCAGTACTTC. It translates to CASSHRPLYEQYF.

This clonotype was detected ten times or more. The chain couples TRBV11-1 to TRBJ2-3; 9 bases agree with TRBD2. Unmatched junction bases numbered 3, after V lost 2 bases and J lost 3 bases. In germline, CDR1 is SGHAT, CDR2 FQDESV (reference sequence). This CDR3 region has 15 residues. The CDR3 DNA follows: TGTGCCAGCAGCTTAACTCTAGCGGGAACAGATACGCAGTATTTT. This encodes CASSLTLAGTDTQYF.

The sample holds many counts of this clonotype. The DNA for the CDR3 is TGTGCCAGCAGCCCCAGAAGTCGACATGAGCAGTTCTTC. It specifies CASSPRSRHEQFF. The chain has TRBV11-1 and TRBJ2-1; D is uncertain. The CDR3 is 13 residues long. V was shortened by 5 bases and J by 8 bases, with 13 bases between the two germline ends. Germline V gene data show CDR1 as SGHAT and CDR2 as FQDESV (reference sequence).

This clonotype was counted between two and nine times. A much larger clone lies a single base off, so this may be a read error. The V call is TRBV10-3, the J call TRBJ1-2; D may be TRBD1 (5 bases). This CDR3 region has 13 residues. The V gene lost 11 bases and the J gene lost 1 base, with 14 bases spanning the gap. The germline V gene has CDR1 ENHRY and CDR2 SYGVKD. The chain's CDR3 is CAGRREVNYGYTF. The DNA of the CDR3 is TGTGCCGGCCGCAGGGAAGTTAACTATGGCTACACCTTC.

In its sample, this clonotype was seen many times. V is TRBV6-1 and J is TRBJ2-5, with a weak D call TRBD1 (8 bases). CDR3 size: 14 residues. Trimming removed 7 bases from V and 5 bases from J, with 17 bases in between. Germline V lookup: CDR1 MNHNS, CDR2 SASEGT. CDR3 in DNA: TGTGCCAGCACCCGGACAGGGAGGGAGGAGACCCAGTACTTC. Its protein is CASTRTGREETQYF.

This clonotype was seen a few times. The chain couples TRBV13 to TRBJ2-2, with D maybe TRBD1 (6 bases). V was shortened by 7 bases and J by 6 bases, with 15 bases between the two germline ends. The CDR3 runs 14 residues. CDR1 and CDR2 (germline): PRHDT, FYEKMQ (reference sequence). The CDR3 reads CASTRTRGAGELFF. The CDR3 bases are TGTGCCAGCACCAGGACCAGGGGAGCCGGGGAGCTGTTTTTT.

There are many counts of this clonotype. The CDR3 protein is CASKASGNNEQFF. CDR3 nucleotide sequence: TGTGCCTCGAAGGCTAGCGGGAATAATGAGCAGTTCTTC. This chain joins TRBV10-3 and TRBJ2-1; 9 positions agree with TRBD2. The CDR3 sequence is 13 residues long. Germline trimming cut 11 bases from V and 7 bases from J; bases unmatched to any gene: 9. Germline V gene lookup returns CDR1 ENHRY and CDR2 SYGVKD.

At least ten counts were recorded for this clonotype. The chain links TRBV2 to TRBJ2-1, with 11 bases fitting TRBD2. The CDR3 runs to 15 residues. Germline V CDR1 and CDR2: SNHLY, FYNNEI. V lost 3 bases, J lost 9 bases, and 7 bases stayed unmatched. The CDR3 DNA sequence: TGTGCCAGCAGTGAGGTAGCGGGAGGGCGGGGTGAGCAGTTCTTC. This translates into CASSEVAGGRGEQFF.

This clonotype was observed many times. The genes are TRBV28 and TRBJ2-7; 7 bases map to TRBD1. Germline V gives CDR1 MDHEN, CDR2 SYDVKM. After removal of 6 bases from V and 2 bases from J, the junction contained 4 bases not matched to a gene. The CDR3 has 13 amino acids. DNA of the CDR3: TGTGCCAGCAGAATTCAGGGGGCCTACGAGCAGTACTTC. Its translation is CASRIQGAYEQYF.